This T cell receptor beta chain was recorded in a study of blood T cells in healthy people across ages. A J-beta primer mix and a sample-barcoded 5' primer were used in a second PCR of about 7 to 12 cycles. Through a template-switch adaptor with 12 random nucleotides, each cDNA molecule received a tag. Each CDR3 protein is one row after TCRdb ran MiXCR on the 5' RACE reads. The table shows over a million distinct CDR3 sequences, with approximately 40% occurring only once. On this clonotype: The antigen remains undetermined.

Staff drew roughly 10 milliliters of peripheral blood from each donor. Between the trimmed V and J ends, which lost 0 bases and 4 bases, there was a span of 12 bases. This CDR3 is built from 14 residues. The germline V gene has CDR1 DFQATT and CDR2 SNEGSKA (reference sequence). Findings and caveats of the study: A roughly linear fall in TCR beta diversity per million T cells was seen with increasing age.

This chain uses TRBV20-1 with TRBJ1-1; D remains ambiguous. Sample: blood. This receptor was obtained from a young woman in good health. CDR3: CSARERAGSTEAFF. The CDR3 bases are TGCAGTGCTAGAGAACGCGCGGGTAGCACTGAAGCTTTCTTT.